The T cell receptor (beta chain) under discussion was sequenced for a study of technical replicates of blood from four donors. Germline V gene data show CDR1 as SNHLY and CDR2 as FYNNEI. The CDR3 length is 17 residues. The V end lost 0 bases, the J end lost 0 bases, and 15 bases lay between the germline ends. Measured with immunoSEQ multiplex PCR; TCRdb has only the in-frame clones, and not every one. This sample has about 85,000 clones, with around 94% found just once. The sequence was obtained from a human donor in good health. The gene calls are TRBV2 and TRBJ2-7; TRBD2 is a possible D gene (6 bases). Input material: T cells isolated from PBMCs. The DNA of the CDR3 is TGTGCCAGCAGTGAAGCGGTCAGAACGGGGGACTCCTACGAGCAGTACTTC. Translation: CASSEAVRTGDSYEQYF.